This TCR beta chain derives from a study of shared clonotypes between healthy human individuals. As for the study in general: A few men and a couple of women, aged 18 to 49, were donors. General observations from the study: Richness estimates generally favored naive over memory subsets.

This clone was seen only a few times. The antigen remains unidentified. Memory CD4+ cells were the fraction left after CD45RA+ naive selection. How the authors handled the data: ImmunoSEQ supplied junction-only sequences lacking quality scores, so filtering was different. Sequencing used immunoSEQ multiplex PCR; TCRdb keeps in-frame clones, though not all of them. V and J calls and clone size follow that table, whereas D and trimming were derived from the DNA. Here the sample spans hundreds of thousands of clones, around 73% being singletons. Trimming shortened V by 4 bases and J by 6 bases, and 13 bases separated the two germline ends. The CDR3 runs to 14 residues. CDR1 is MGHRA and CDR2 is YSYEKL in the germline V gene.

V gene TRBV4-1 combines with J gene TRBJ1-5, with a tentative D call TRBD1 (6 bases). Sequencing input: memory CD4+ T cells sorted from blood. This sample's subset: CD45RA-negative fraction. This clonotype was obtained from a woman in her thirties in good health. CDR3 region: CASSPYQQGQPQHF. The CDR3 DNA reads TGCGCCAGCAGCCCTTACCAACAGGGTCAGCCCCAGCATTTT.